This T cell receptor beta chain originates from a study of T cells in Graves' hyperthyroidism and ophthalmopathy. Notes on the study in general: A median around six months before onset, the model predicted ophthalmopathy.

A patient was excluded if there was uncontrolled infection, other autoimmune disease, pregnancy or lactation. Germline-derived CDR1 and CDR2 are SGHAT and FQNNGV. Trimming at V came to 5 bases and at J to 5 bases, leaving 6 bases not matched to a gene. This CDR3 is 13 amino acids long. This clonotype has just a few counts. The antigen is undetermined. What was amplified from RNA transcripts were TCR beta CDR3 regions. When the TCR CDR3 underwent first-round RT-PCR, the HTBI primer set was used. TCRdb reprocessed the multiplex PCR reads with MiXCR, giving one entry per CDR3 protein. This sample has around 570,000 distinct CDR3 sequences; 20% occur once, and the top ten carry about half.

The TCR sequence derives from a man in his forties with Graves' ophthalmopathy. J is TRBJ2-7 and V is TRBV11-2; TRBD1 matches at 7 bases. Sequenced: blood. CDR3: CASSTRQGHEQYF. As DNA, the CDR3 is TGTGCCAGCAGCACCAGACAGGGACACGAGCAGTACTTC.